A single sample gave rise to the 5 T cell receptor beta chains below, sequenced in a study of blood T cell repertoires in COVID-19 (dated by TCRdb to about 2020). To prepare the library, the immunoSEQ multiplex PCR assay was applied. TCRdb stores this immuneACCESS table with in-frame sequences only. Part of the clones is absent; in the studies checked, under half of the shortfall reflects unresolved V genes, and no reason is known for the rest. In all, the sample holds roughly 100,000 clones, and over 65% of those were seen once. The ten largest clones capture 6% to 6.5% of the sample. The sample comprised peripheral blood. These receptors were taken from a man older than 75 with COVID-19, enrolled during active disease.

The V and J genes are TRBV15 and TRBJ1-1, with D possibly being TRBD1 (6 bases). Trimming pared 4 bases from V and 1 base from J, leaving 13 bases between. Germline CDR1 is LNHNV and CDR2 is YYDKDF (reference sequence). CDR3 length equals 15 residues. The CDR3 DNA reads TGTGCCACCAGCAAACAACAGGGAGAGAACACTGAAGCTTTCTTT. It is translated as CATSKQQGENTEAFF.

The chain couples TRBV29-1 to TRBJ2-5; maybe TRBD2 (6 bases). Trimming left V 6 bases short and J 2 bases short, with 10 bases between. Germline V gene data show CDR1 as SQVTM and CDR2 as ANQGSEA. CDR3 size: 12 residues. The DNA for the CDR3 is TGCAGCGTCCTTAGCGGTCAAGAGACCCAGTACTTC. Its translation is CSVLSGQETQYF.

The table lists this clone with many counts. This chain joins TRBV15 and TRBJ1-5; D is unresolved. The germline CDR1 and CDR2 sequences are LNHNV and YYDKDF (reference sequence). The CDR3 is 13 amino acids. The V end lost 1 base, the J end lost 7 bases, and 8 bases lay between the germline ends. The CDR3 nucleotides are TGTGCCACCAGCAGAGGCCGAGAACAGCCCCAGCATTTT. Translating it yields CATSRGREQPQHF.

A few counts support this clone. The chain has TRBV9 and TRBJ2-3; D remains ambiguous. V lost 0 bases and J lost 2, with 10 bases in between. Per germline, CDR1 SGDLS and CDR2 YYNGEE. This CDR3 has 15 amino acids. In DNA, the CDR3 is TGTGCCAGCAGCGTAGGTTACTCTCACACAGATACGCAGTATTTT. Its protein product is CASSVGYSHTDTQYF. Full variable domain (remainder filled in from reference TRBV9 and TRBJ2-3): DSGVTQTPKHLITATGQRVTLRCSPRSGDLSVYWYQQSLDQGLQFLIQYYNGEERAKGNILERFSAQQFPDLHSELNLSSLELGDSALYFCASSVGYSHTDTQYFGPGTRLTVL.

The V and J genes are TRBV28 and TRBJ1-3, with 7 bases matching TRBD1. Germline V gene data show CDR1 as MDHEN and CDR2 as SYDVKM. This CDR3 is built from 17 residues. V lost 6 bases and J lost 2; bases outside the gene matches: 13. The CDR3 DNA is TGTGCCAGCAGCCGCCCGGGAGACAGGGAGGCTGGAAACACCATATATTTT. It yields the protein CASSRPGDREAGNTIYF.